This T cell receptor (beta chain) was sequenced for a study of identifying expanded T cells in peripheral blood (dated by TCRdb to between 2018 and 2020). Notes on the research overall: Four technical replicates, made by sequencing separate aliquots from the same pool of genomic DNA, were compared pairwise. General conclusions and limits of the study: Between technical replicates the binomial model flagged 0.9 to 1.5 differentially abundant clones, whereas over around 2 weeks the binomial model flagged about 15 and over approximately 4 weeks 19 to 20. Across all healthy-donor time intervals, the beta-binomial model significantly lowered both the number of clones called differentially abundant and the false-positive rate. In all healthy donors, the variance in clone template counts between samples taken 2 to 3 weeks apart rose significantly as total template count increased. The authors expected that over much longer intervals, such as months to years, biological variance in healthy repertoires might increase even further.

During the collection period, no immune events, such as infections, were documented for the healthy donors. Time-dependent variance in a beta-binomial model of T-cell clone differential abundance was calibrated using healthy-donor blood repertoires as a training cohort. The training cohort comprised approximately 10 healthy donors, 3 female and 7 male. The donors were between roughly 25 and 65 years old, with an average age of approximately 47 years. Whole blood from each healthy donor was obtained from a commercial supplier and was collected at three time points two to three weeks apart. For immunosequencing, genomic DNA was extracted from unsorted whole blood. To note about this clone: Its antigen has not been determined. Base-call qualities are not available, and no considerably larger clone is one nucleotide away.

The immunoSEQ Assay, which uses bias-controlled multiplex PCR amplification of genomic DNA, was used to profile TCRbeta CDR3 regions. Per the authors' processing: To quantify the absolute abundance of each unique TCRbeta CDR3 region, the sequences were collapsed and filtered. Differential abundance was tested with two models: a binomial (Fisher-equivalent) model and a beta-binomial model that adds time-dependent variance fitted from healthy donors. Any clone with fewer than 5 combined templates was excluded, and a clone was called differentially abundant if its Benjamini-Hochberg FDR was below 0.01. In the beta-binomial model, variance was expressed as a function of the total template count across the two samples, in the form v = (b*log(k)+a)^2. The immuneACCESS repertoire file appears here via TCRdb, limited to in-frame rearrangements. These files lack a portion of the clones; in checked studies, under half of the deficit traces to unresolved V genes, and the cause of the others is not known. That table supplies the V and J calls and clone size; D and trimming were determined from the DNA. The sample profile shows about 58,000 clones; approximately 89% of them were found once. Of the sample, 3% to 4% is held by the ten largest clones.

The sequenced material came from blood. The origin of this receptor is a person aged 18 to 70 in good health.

The DNA reads as follows: TGTGCCTCCTGGGACCCGGCCGGCTACACCTTC. It translates as CASWDPAGYTF. The V and J segments used are TRBV30 and TRBJ1-2; the D segment could be TRBD1, given 5 matching bases. The CDR3 runs 11 residues from the cysteine to the phenylalanine. The only DNA kept is the CDR3, 33 bases in frame from the first base. CDR1 and CDR2, per the germline V gene (reference sequence), are GTSNPN and SVGIG. The germline ends are 14 bases apart after V is trimmed by 7 bases and J by 8 bases. Full variable domain (CDR3 extended with the reference TRBV30 and TRBJ1-2 proteins): SQTIHQWPATLVQPVGSPLSLECTVEGTSNPNLYWYRQAAGRGLQLLFYSVGIGQISSEVPQNLSASRPQDRQFILSSKKLLLSDSGFYLCASWDPAGYTFGSGTRLTVV.